The clone carrying this T cell receptor beta chain appeared many times. The authors amplified TCR beta CDR3 regions, and they did so from RNA transcripts for repertoire sequencing. Second-round multiplex PCR came after first-round RT-PCR with HTBI primers. Using its own MiXCR run on the multiplex PCR reads, TCRdb lists one record per CDR3 protein. The sample lists 350,000 to 400,000 distinct CDR3 sequences; around 19% were seen once. CDR1 SGHTA and CDR2 FQGNSA come from the germline V gene. The germline V and J ends were trimmed by 2 bases and 3 bases, with 11 bases remaining between them. CDR3 length: 14 amino acids. The data derive from a study of Graves' ophthalmopathy and Graves' hyperthyroidism.

The TCR comes from a young woman with Graves' ophthalmopathy. This chain connects TRBV7-2 to TRBJ2-7; D is unresolved. What was sequenced was peripheral blood. The CDR3 DNA reads TGTGCCAGCAGCTTAACCCCCGGCGGCTACGAGCAGTACTTC. Protein: CASSLTPGGYEQYF.